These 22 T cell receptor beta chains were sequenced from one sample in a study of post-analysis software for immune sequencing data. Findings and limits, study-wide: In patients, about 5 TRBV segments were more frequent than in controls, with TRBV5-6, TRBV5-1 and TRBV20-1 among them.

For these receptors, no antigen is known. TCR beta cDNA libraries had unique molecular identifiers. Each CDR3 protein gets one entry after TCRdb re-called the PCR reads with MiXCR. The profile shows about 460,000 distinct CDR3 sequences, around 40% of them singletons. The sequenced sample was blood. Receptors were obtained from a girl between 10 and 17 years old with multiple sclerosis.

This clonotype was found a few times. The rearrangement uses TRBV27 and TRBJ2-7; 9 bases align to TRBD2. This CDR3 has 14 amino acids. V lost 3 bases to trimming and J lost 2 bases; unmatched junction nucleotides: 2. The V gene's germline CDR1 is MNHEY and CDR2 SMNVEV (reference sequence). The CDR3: CASSFSGSPYEQYF. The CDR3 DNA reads TGTGCCAGCAGTTTTAGCGGGAGCCCCTACGAGCAGTACTTC.

CDR3 sequence: CASGNSGADTQYF. CDR3 DNA: TGTGCTAGTGGTAATAGCGGGGCAGATACGCAGTATTTT. The J gene is TRBJ2-3, the V gene TRBV12-5; TRBD2 matches 8 bases. In germline, CDR1 is LGHNT, CDR2 FRNRAP. Germline trimming cut 5 bases from V and 4 bases from J; bases unmatched to any gene: 2. CDR3 size: 13 residues.

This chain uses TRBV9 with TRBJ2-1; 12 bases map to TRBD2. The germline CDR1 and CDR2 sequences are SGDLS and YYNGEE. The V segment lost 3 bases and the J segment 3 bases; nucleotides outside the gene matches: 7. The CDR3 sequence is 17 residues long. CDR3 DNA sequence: TGTGCCAGCAGCGGGACTAGCGGGACCGGTCTCTACAATGAGCAGTTCTTC. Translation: CASSGTSGTGLYNEQFF.

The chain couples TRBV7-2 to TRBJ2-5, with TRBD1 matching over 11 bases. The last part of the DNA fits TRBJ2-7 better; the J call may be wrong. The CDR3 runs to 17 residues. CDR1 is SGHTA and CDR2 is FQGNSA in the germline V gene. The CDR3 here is CASSLNGGTGGSYEQYF. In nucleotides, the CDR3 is TGTGCCAGCAGCTTAAATGGAGGGACAGGGGGTTCCTACGAGCAGTACTTC.

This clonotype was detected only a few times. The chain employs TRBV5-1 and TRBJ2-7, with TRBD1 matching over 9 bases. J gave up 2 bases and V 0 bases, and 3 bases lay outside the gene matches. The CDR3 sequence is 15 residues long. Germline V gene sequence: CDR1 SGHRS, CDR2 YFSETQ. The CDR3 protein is CASSLGTGDAYEQYF. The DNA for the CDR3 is TGCGCCAGCAGCTTGGGGACAGGGGATGCCTACGAGCAGTACTTC.

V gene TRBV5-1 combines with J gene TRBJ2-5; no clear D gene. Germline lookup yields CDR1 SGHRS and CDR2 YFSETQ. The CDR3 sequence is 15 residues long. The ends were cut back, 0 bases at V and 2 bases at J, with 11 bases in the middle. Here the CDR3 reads CASSLGGLTQETQYF. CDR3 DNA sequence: TGCGCCAGCAGCTTGGGAGGTCTTACTCAAGAGACCCAGTACTTC.

The CDR3 is CASKVGGSFWGQPQHF. The CDR3 bases are TGTGCCAGCAAGGTCGGCGGAAGTTTTTGGGGCCAGCCCCAGCATTTT. The chain links TRBV28 to TRBJ1-5, with a possible D match to TRBD1 (5 bases). The germline gives CDR1 MDHEN, CDR2 SYDVKM. The CDR3 consists of 16 residues. Trimming removed 7 bases at V and 7 bases at J, with 23 bases between.

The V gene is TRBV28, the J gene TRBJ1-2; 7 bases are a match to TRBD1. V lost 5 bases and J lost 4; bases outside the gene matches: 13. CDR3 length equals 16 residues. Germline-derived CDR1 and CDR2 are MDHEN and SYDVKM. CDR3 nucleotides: TGTGCCAGCAGTCCCAGGCCAGCGGACAGGACCTATGGCTACACCTTC. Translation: CASSPRPADRTYGYTF.

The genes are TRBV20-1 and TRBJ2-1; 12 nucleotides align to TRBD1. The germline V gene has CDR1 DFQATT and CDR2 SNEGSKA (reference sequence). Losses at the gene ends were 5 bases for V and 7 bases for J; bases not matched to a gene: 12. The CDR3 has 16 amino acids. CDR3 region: CSAGPWRDRGQNEQFF. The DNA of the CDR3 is TGCAGTGCTGGTCCTTGGCGGGACAGGGGGCAAAATGAGCAGTTCTTC.

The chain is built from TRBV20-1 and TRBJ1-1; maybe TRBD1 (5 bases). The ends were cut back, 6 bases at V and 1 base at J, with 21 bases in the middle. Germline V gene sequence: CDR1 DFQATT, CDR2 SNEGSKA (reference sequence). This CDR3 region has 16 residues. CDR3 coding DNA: TGCAGTGCGCCGAAATGGGGGTGGGCCCCGAACACTGAAGCTTTCTTT. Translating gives CSAPKWGWAPNTEAFF.

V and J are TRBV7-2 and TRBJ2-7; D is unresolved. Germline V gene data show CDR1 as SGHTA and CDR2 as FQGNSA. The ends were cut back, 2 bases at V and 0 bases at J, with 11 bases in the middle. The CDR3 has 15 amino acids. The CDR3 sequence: CASSLSPAYSYEQYF. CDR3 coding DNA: TGTGCCAGCAGCTTATCCCCGGCTTACTCCTACGAGCAGTACTTC. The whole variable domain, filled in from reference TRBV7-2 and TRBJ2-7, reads GAGVSQSPSNKVTEKGKDVELRCDPISGHTALYWYRQSLGQGLEFLIYFQGNSAPDKSGLPSDRFSAERTGGSVSTLTIQRTQQEDSAVYLCASSLSPAYSYEQYFGPGTRLTVT.

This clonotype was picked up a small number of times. Here the CDR3 reads CASSLNAGPVYEQYF. The CDR3 bases are TGTGCCAGCAGTTTAAATGCAGGGCCCGTCTACGAGCAGTACTTC. The chain combines TRBV28 with TRBJ2-5, with a possible D match to TRBD1 (5 bases). Gene TRBJ2-7 matches the end of the DNA better, so the J call may be wrong. Germline lookup yields CDR1 MDHEN and CDR2 SYDVKM. The CDR3 contains 15 residues.

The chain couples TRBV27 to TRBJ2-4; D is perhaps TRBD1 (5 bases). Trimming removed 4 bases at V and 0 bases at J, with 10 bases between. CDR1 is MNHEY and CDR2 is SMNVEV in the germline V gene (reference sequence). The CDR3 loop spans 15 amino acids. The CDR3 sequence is CASSSAGKAKNIQYF. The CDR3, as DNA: TGTGCCAGCAGTTCGGCAGGGAAAGCCAAAAACATTCAGTACTTC.

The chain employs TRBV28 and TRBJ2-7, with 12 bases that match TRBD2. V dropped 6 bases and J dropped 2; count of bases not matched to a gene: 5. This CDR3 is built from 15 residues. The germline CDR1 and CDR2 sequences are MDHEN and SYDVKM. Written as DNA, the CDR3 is TGTGCCAGCAGCCAACTAGCGGGAGGCGCCTACGAGCAGTACTTC. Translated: CASSQLAGGAYEQYF.

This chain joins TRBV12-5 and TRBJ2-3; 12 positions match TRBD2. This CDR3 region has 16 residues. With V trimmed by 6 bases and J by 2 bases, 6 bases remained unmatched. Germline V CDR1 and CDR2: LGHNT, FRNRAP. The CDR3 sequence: CASGLGLAGPTDTQYF. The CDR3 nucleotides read TGTGCTAGTGGCCTCGGACTAGCGGGACCCACAGATACGCAGTATTTT.

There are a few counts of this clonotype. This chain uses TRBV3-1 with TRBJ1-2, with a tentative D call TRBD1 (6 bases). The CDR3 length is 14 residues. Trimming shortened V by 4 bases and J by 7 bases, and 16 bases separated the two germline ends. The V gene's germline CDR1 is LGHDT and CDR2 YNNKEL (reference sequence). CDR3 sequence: CASSLTRTASGYTF. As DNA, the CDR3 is TGTGCCAGCAGCCTCACTCGGACAGCTAGTGGCTACACCTTC.

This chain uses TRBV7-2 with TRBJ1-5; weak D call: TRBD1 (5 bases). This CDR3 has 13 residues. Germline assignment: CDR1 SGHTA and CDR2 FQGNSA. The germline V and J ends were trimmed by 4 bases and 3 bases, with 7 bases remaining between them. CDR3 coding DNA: TGTGCCAGCAGCTCGGACATCAATCAGCCCCAGCATTTT. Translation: CASSSDINQPQHF. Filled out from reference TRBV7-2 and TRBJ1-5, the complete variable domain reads GAGVSQSPSNKVTEKGKDVELRCDPISGHTALYWYRQSLGQGLEFLIYFQGNSAPDKSGLPSDRFSAERTGGSVSTLTIQRTQQEDSAVYLCASSSDINQPQHFGDGTRLSIL.

CDR3 in amino acids: CASSLGPDSYNEQYF. In nucleotides, the CDR3 is TGCGCCAGCAGCTTGGGGCCCGACTCCTACAATGAGCAGTACTTC. This chain uses TRBV5-1 with TRBJ2-1; D is uncertain. The J call may be incorrect, as the DNA end agrees better with TRBJ2-7. This CDR3 is 15 amino acids long. Germline CDR1 is SGHRS and CDR2 is YFSETQ.

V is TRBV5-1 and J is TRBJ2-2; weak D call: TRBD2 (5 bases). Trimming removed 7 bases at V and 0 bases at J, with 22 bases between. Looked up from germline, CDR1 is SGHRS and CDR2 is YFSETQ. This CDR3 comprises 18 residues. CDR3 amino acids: CASFLTPRGRSNTGELFF. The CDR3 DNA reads TGCGCCAGCTTCCTAACCCCACGCGGGCGATCGAACACCGGGGAGCTGTTTTTT.

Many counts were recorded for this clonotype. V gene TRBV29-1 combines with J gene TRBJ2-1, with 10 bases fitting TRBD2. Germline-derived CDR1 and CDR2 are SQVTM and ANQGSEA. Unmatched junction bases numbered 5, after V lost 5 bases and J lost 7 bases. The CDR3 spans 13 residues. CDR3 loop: CSVSSGRGNEQFF. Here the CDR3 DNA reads TGCAGCGTTTCCAGCGGGAGGGGGAATGAGCAGTTCTTC.

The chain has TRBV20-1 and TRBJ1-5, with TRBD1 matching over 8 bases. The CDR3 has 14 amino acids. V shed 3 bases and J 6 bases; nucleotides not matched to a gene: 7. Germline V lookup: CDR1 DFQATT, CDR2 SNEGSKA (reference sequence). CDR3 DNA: TGCAGTGCTAGCGCGCAGGGGGCACTTCAGCCCCAGCATTTT. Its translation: CSASAQGALQPQHF.

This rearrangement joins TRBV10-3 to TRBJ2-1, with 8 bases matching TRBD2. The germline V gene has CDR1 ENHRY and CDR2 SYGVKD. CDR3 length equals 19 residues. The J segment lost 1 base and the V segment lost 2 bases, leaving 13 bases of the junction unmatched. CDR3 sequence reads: CAISEAETSAKVSYNEQFF. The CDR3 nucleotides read TGTGCCATCAGTGAGGCGGAGACTAGCGCGAAGGTGTCCTACAATGAGCAGTTCTTC.